These 17 T cell receptor beta chains share one sample of origin, sequenced in a study of T cell responses to AZD1222 COVID-19 vaccine. The repertoire was sequenced with immunoSEQ multiplex PCR; TCRdb's copy has only in-frame clones and lacks some. This sample yields about 84,000 clones, of which 70% to 90% are seen a single time; 9.5% to 13% belongs to the top ten. The sequenced sample was peripheral blood, obtained 28 days after the second AZD1222 dose. The source is an adult who received the AZD1222 COVID-19 vaccine.

The chain combines TRBV25-1 with TRBJ1-2; 10 bases are shared with TRBD1. The V and J ends lost 3 bases and 5 bases, in that order; junction bases with no gene match: 6. This CDR3 spans 15 amino acids. CDR1 and CDR2 (germline): MGHDK, SYGVNS. CDR3 coding DNA: TGTGCCAGCAGTGATGCAGGACAGGGGGTTTATGGCTACACCTTC. Its protein is CASSDAGQGVYGYTF.

The DNA of the CDR3 is TGTGCCAGCAGCTTGTTGCGTGGAGCGGTTAGCAATCAGCCCCAGCATTTT. It codes for CASSLLRGAVSNQPQHF. The rearrangement uses TRBV5-8 and TRBJ1-5; no definite D call. Germline lookup yields CDR1 SGHTS and CDR2 YDEGEE. Trimming pared 1 base from V and 0 bases from J, leaving 14 bases between. This CDR3 contains 17 residues.

A single count supports this clone. Different DNA sequences within this sample yield the same CDR3. The chain employs TRBV30 and TRBJ1-2, with 8 bases identical to TRBD1. V was clipped by 2 bases and J by 4 bases; unmatched bases: 3. Looked up from germline, CDR1 is GTSNPN and CDR2 is SVGIG (reference sequence). This CDR3 spans 13 amino acids. CDR3 sequence reads: CAWSRDRPYGYTF. The CDR3 region has the DNA TGTGCCTGGAGTAGGGACAGGCCCTATGGCTACACCTTC.

V is TRBV19 and J is TRBJ2-2; D possibly corresponds to TRBD2 (6 bases). CDR1 LNHDA and CDR2 SQIVND come from the germline V gene (reference sequence). V lost 1 base and J 3 bases, leaving 9 bases between the germline ends. CDR3 length: 15 amino acids. CDR3 amino acids: CASSIGGEDTGELFF. CDR3 DNA: TGTGCCAGTAGTATAGGCGGGGAGGACACCGGGGAGCTGTTTTTT.

The genes are TRBV2 and TRBJ1-2, with a tentative D call TRBD1 (6 bases). This CDR3 region has 15 residues. Germline CDR1 is SNHLY and CDR2 is FYNNEI. Deletions cut 4 bases from V and 3 bases from J, with 15 bases between. CDR3 coding DNA: TGTGCCAGCAGTGTCGAGTCAGGGGAATACTATGGCTACACCTTC. Protein product: CASSVESGEYYGYTF.

The gene calls are TRBV10-1 and TRBJ2-1; 7 bases are a match to TRBD2. CDR1 WNHNN and CDR2 SYGVQD come from the germline V gene (reference sequence). The CDR3 totals 17 residues. V gave up 0 bases and J gave up 7 bases; unmatched junction bases: 12. This CDR3 is CASSESFGLVGANEQFF. The CDR3 nucleotides read TGCGCCAGCAGTGAGTCATTCGGACTAGTGGGTGCGAATGAGCAGTTCTTC.

The V call is TRBV5-1, the J call TRBJ2-1; D is unresolved. V lost 2 bases and J lost 7, with 7 bases in between. Germline V gene sequence: CDR1 SGHRS, CDR2 YFSETQ. This CDR3 spans 12 amino acids. CDR3 coding DNA: TGCGCCAGCAGCTTACATCAGAATGAGCAGTTCTTC. Translation: CASSLHQNEQFF.

The chain is built from TRBV28 and TRBJ1-2; D remains ambiguous. CDR3 size: 16 residues. Deletions cut 2 bases from V and 4 bases from J, with 17 bases between. Germline CDR1 is MDHEN and CDR2 is SYDVKM. In DNA form, the CDR3 reads TGTGCCAGCAGTTTAGTAGTAGTGGTGGGCGGCTATGGCTACACCTTC. Its translation is CASSLVVVVGGYGYTF.

The rearrangement links TRBV6-5 to TRBJ1-5; D unresolved. The germline CDR1 and CDR2 sequences are MNHEY and SVGAGI. This CDR3 is built from 14 residues. The V end was cut by 6 bases, the J end by 0 bases, with 9 bases between. The CDR3 coding sequence is TGTGCCAGCAGCCCAGAATTTAGCAATCAGCCCCAGCATTTT. Translation gives CASSPEFSNQPQHF.

V and J are TRBV5-1 and TRBJ1-4, with 9 bases lining up with TRBD1. Looked up from germline, CDR1 is SGHRS and CDR2 is YFSETQ. The CDR3 runs to 16 residues. The junction had 11 bases not matched to a gene; V was cut back by 4 bases and J by 7 bases. CDR3 in amino acids: CASSPGDLGQGEKLFF. The CDR3 nucleotides read TGCGCCAGCAGCCCTGGGGACCTGGGACAGGGTGAAAAACTGTTTTTT.

The chain joins TRBV14 to TRBJ1-1, with TRBD1 identical over 7 bases. The CDR3 spans 13 residues. From germline, CDR1 is SGHDN and CDR2 FVKESK. J gave up 1 base and V 6 bases, and 2 bases lay outside the gene matches. This chain's CDR3 is CASSNRGNTEAFF. The CDR3 DNA reads as TGTGCCAGCAGTAACAGGGGGAACACTGAAGCTTTCTTT.

The CDR3 spells CASSGVLSTGELFF. The CDR3 region has the DNA TGTGCCAGCAGTGGGGTCCTCTCCACCGGGGAGCTGTTTTTT. The V call is TRBV6-2 or TRBV6-3, the J call TRBJ2-2; D not certain. Germline V gives CDR1 MNHEY, CDR2 SVGEGT. The CDR3 runs 14 residues. The V end lost 5 bases, the J end lost 4 bases, and 11 bases lay between the germline ends.

The V and J genes are TRBV5-4 and TRBJ1-2; possibly TRBD1 for D (5 bases). Germline V CDR1 and CDR2: SGHNT, YYREEE (reference sequence). Trimming took 6 bases from V and 1 from J, leaving 19 bases between them. This CDR3 is built from 16 residues. CDR3 sequence: CASIPGGGTHNYGYTF. CDR3 coding DNA: TGTGCCAGCATCCCGGGTGGGGGGACCCATAACTATGGCTACACCTTC.

The CDR3 sequence: CASRIEKGNQPQHF. In DNA form, the CDR3 reads TGTGCCAGCAGAATAGAGAAGGGCAATCAGCCCCAGCATTTT. This chain joins TRBV2 and TRBJ1-5; no reliable D call. The CDR3 runs to 14 residues. Germline-derived CDR1 and CDR2 are SNHLY and FYNNEI. With 6 bases removed from V and 2 bases from J, the gap between germline ends came to 11 bases.

V is TRBV6-2 or TRBV6-3 and J is TRBJ1-2; D remains unclear. The germline gives CDR1 MNHEY, CDR2 SVGEGT. Deletions cut 0 bases from V and 3 bases from J, with 11 bases between. This CDR3 contains 15 residues. CDR3 sequence reads: CASSYSGVGDYGYTF. CDR3 sequence (DNA): TGTGCCAGCAGTTACTCGGGCGTGGGAGACTATGGCTACACCTTC.

This chain uses TRBV28 with TRBJ1-2; 10 bases fit TRBD1. Germline CDR1 reads MDHEN; CDR2 reads SYDVKM. This CDR3 comprises 16 residues. Losses at the gene ends were 3 bases for V and 4 bases for J; bases not matched to a gene: 8. CDR3 coding DNA: TGTGCCAGCAGTTTCCCGACAGGGGGCACTTTCTATGGCTACACCTTC. Protein product: CASSFPTGGTFYGYTF.

The chain carries TRBV5-6 and TRBJ1-1; D gene ambiguous. Trimming cost V 1 base and J 2 bases, with 9 bases left between them. The CDR3 has 14 amino acids. Germline V gene sequence: CDR1 SGHDT, CDR2 YYEEEE. The CDR3 coding sequence is TGTGCCAGCAGCTTGAGACCAGACAACACTGAAGCTTTCTTT. This codes for CASSLRPDNTEAFF.